The rows below give T cell receptor beta chains drawn from one sample of a study of radiotherapy plus CTLA-4 blockade in lung cancer. Clones were sequenced by immunoSEQ multiplex PCR, and TCRdb holds only the in-frame ones, with some missing. The sample has 30,000 to 35,000 clones, roughly 70% seen once. Specimen: peripheral blood, collected from a patient treated with radiotherapy plus ipilimumab. The receptor source for this set is a human donor with non-small cell lung cancer who had stable disease on radiotherapy plus ipilimumab. Each CDR3 is given with its conserved first and last residue. Each record gives: D gene, J gene, V gene, clone size, CDR3 DNA, CDR3 protein. The D gene is left open where the match is weak. Not all rows give a size; the values are once, few, many and, for expanded clones, a class.

.,TRBJ2-7,TRBV27,once,TGTGCCAGCAGTTTAAGTCCGATTTACGAGCAGTACTTC,CASSLSPIYEQYF
.,TRBJ2-7,TRBV19,.,TGTGCCAGTAGTATTGGAGAGTACGAGCAGTACTTC,CASSIGEYEQYF
.,TRBJ1-2,TRBV28,few,TGTGCCAGCAGTACCCACCCTTCTAACTATGGCTACACCTTC,CASSTHPSNYGYTF
TRBD2,TRBJ2-6,TRBV28,medium-sized,TGTGCCGGCGGGAGTTCCTCTGGGGCCAACGTCCTGACTTTC,CAGGSSSGANVLTF
.,TRBJ2-5,TRBV5-8,.,TGTGCCAGCAGCTCCGCCCCACAGGGCGCTGAGACCCAGTACTTC,CASSSAPQGAETQYF
.,TRBJ1-2,TRBV27,.,TGTGCCAGCAGATCGGAGGGCTATGGCTACACCTTC,CASRSEGYGYTF
TRBD1,TRBJ1-1,TRBV9,.,TGTGCCAGCAGCCCCCGGGGACAGGGTTCTTTAGCTTTCTTT,CASSPRGQGSLAFF
TRBD1,TRBJ2-7,TRBV7-7,.,TGTGCTAGCAGCAAGGGACAGGTGACCGAGCAGTACTTC,CASSKGQVTEQYF
TRBD1,TRBJ1-1,TRBV11-3,few,TGTGCCAGCAGCCAGACAGGGGGGCGAATGAACACTGAAGCTTTCTTT,CASSQTGGRMNTEAFF
TRBD1,TRBJ1-4,TRBV9,.,TGTGCCAGCAGCGCGGGACAGGGGGCAGGTGAAAAACTGTTTTTT,CASSAGQGAGEKLFF
TRBD2,TRBJ2-3,TRBV11-3,.,TGTGCCAGCAAGACTAGCGGGAGCCCAGATACGCAGTATTTT,CASKTSGSPDTQYF
TRBD2,TRBJ2-3,TRBV14,.,TGTGCCAGCAGCCGATTTGGACTAGCGGGGACAGATACGCAGTATTTT,CASSRFGLAGTDTQYF
TRBD1,TRBJ2-3,TRBV9,.,TGTGCCAGCAGCCCCCGGACAGGTACAGATACGCAGTATTTT,CASSPRTGTDTQYF
.,TRBJ2-7,TRBV27,.,TGTGCCAGCAGTCCCCGGACCAGCTACGAGCAGTACTTC,CASSPRTSYEQYF
TRBD2,TRBJ2-5,TRBV11-2,.,TGTGCCAGCCGAAAAAGTAGCGGGCCTTTACAAGAGACCCAGTACTTC,CASRKSSGPLQETQYF
.,TRBJ1-1,TRBV4-1,.,TGCGCCAGCAGCCGAGCAGAATTGGCTGAAGCTTTCTTT,CASSRAELAEAFF
.,TRBJ2-5,TRBV5-1,.,TGCGCCAGCAGCTTGGGTCACGGGCCTACGAAACCAGAGACCCAGTACTTC,CASSLGHGPTKPETQYF
TRBD2,TRBJ2-2,TRBV4-1,.,TGCGCCAGCAGCCCCCGGGGGGCGAACACCGGGGAGCTGTTTTTT,CASSPRGANTGELFF
.,TRBJ1-4,TRBV5-1,.,TGCGCCAGCAGCTTGGGCTTGGGGCAGCAGAGGTCTAATGAAAAACTGTTTTTT,CASSLGLGQQRSNEKLFF
.,TRBJ1-2,TRBV25-1,.,TGTGCCAGCAGTGAGGGATCCCCCTATGGCTACACCTTC,CASSEGSPYGYTF
.,TRBJ2-1,TRBV2,.,TGTGCCAGCAGGTACCAGCGGGACAATGAGCAGTTCTTC,CASRYQRDNEQFF
.,TRBJ1-4,TRBV10-3,.,TGTGCCACACGCAGTGGGTTGGGCGAAAAACTGTTTTTT,CATRSGLGEKLFF
.,TRBJ2-1,TRBV7-3,.,TGTGCCAGCAGCTTAACCCCTCGACTCTACAATGAGCAGTTCTTC,CASSLTPRLYNEQFF
.,TRBJ2-5,TRBV19,.,TGTGCCAGTAGTAGCCCGTTTGGGGGGTCCCAGACCCAGTACTTC,CASSSPFGGSQTQYF
TRBD2,TRBJ2-6,TRBV19,.,TGTGCCAGTAGTATCATGGTAGCGGGAGCAAGGTCTGGGGCCAACGTCCTGACTTTC,CASSIMVAGARSGANVLTF
TRBD1,TRBJ1-2,TRBV28,.,TGTGCCAGCAGTCAATACTCCCGGGACAGAGACTATGGCTACACCTTC,CASSQYSRDRDYGYTF
.,TRBJ2-7,TRBV9,.,TGTGCCAGCAGCGTAGGATACCTGGGGTACGAGCAGTACTTC,CASSVGYLGYEQYF
.,TRBJ1-1,TRBV5-1,.,TGCGCCAGCAGCTTGGTCCCTCTAGGGGTGGGTACTGAAGCTTTCTTT,CASSLVPLGVGTEAFF
TRBD2,TRBJ2-1,TRBV19,.,TGTGCCAGTAGTATTACCACTAGCGGGAGAGGGGAGCAGTTCTTC,CASSITTSGRGEQFF
.,TRBJ1-1,TRBV9,.,TGTGCCAGCAGCGGGGGGATCAACACTGAAGCTTTCTTT,CASSGGINTEAFF
.,TRBJ1-1,TRBV11-2,.,TGTGCCAGCAGCTTAGATCCCTACCTGAACACTGAAGCTTTCTTT,CASSLDPYLNTEAFF
TRBD2,TRBJ2-7,TRBV5-1,.,TGCGCCAGCAGCAAGACGCTAGCGGGAGGATCCTACGAGCAGTACTTC,CASSKTLAGGSYEQYF
.,TRBJ1-4,TRBV11-2,once,TGTGCCAGCAGCTCCCGGATTTGGGGCCCCGCAACTAATGAAAAACTGTTTTTT,CASSSRIWGPATNEKLFF
TRBD2,TRBJ2-7,TRBV6-6,.,TGTGCCAGCAGCTATAGCGGGAATTACGAGCAGTACTTC,CASSYSGNYEQYF
.,TRBJ1-4,TRBV27,.,TGTGCCAGCAGTTTGTCGGGGGTAGGGGAAAAACTGTTTTTT,CASSLSGVGEKLFF
TRBD2,TRBJ2-7,TRBV4-1,.,TGCGCCAGCAGCCAAGAGGCTAGCGGGAGTTACGAGCAGTACTTC,CASSQEASGSYEQYF
.,TRBJ2-6,TRBV7-2,.,TGTGCCAGCAGCTTATTGGGGCAGGCGAAACACTCTGGGGCCAACGTCCTGACTTTC,CASSLLGQAKHSGANVLTF
.,TRBJ1-1,TRBV28,.,TGTGCCACTGGTCGGGGGGGTTCTGAAGCTTTCTTT,CATGRGGSEAFF
.,TRBJ2-7,TRBV25-1,.,TGTGCCAGCAGTGGTGGAGGGGGTTTAGCCTACGAGCAGTACTTC,CASSGGGGLAYEQYF
TRBD1,TRBJ1-5,TRBV10-2,.,TGCGCCAGTCAAGACTCCCGGACAGGGGGTGGGTATAGCAATCAGCCCCAGCATTTT,CASQDSRTGGGYSNQPQHF
.,TRBJ1-3,TRBV4-2,.,TGTGCTAGCAGCCATAATCTAGGTTACACCATATATTTT,CASSHNLGYTIYF
.,TRBJ1-1,TRBV10-3,once,TGTGCCATCTTAAGAAGCCAGGACAGTGGAATAATGGGTGCTTTCTTT,CAILRSQDSGIMGAFF
.,TRBJ2-5,TRBV23-1,.,TGCGCCAGCAGTCCCCTGGGAGAGGAGACCCAGTACTTC,CASSPLGEETQYF
.,TRBJ1-4,TRBV27,.,TGTGCCAGCAGTTTACGAGGAAATGAAAAACTGTTTTTT,CASSLRGNEKLFF
.,TRBJ1-2,TRBV5-5,once,TGTGCCAGCAGCTTAGGAGGCGTTTATGGCTACACCTTC,CASSLGGVYGYTF
.,TRBJ1-5,TRBV7-2,.,TGTGCCAGCAGCTCCTTTCAGGGTAGCAATCAGCCCCAGCATTTT,CASSSFQGSNQPQHF
TRBD1,TRBJ2-2,TRBV19,.,TGTGCCTGCCATAGGACAGGGGGCACCGGGGAGCTGTTTTTT,CACHRTGGTGELFF
.,TRBJ2-1,TRBV21-1,.,TGTGCCAGCAGCCCACTCACAACTAGCGGGAGCTCCTACAATGAGCAGTTCTTC,CASSPLTTSGSSYNEQFF
TRBD1,TRBJ1-5,TRBV6-1,few,TGTGCCAGCAGTGAACAGGGGGCGCAGCCCCAGCATTTT,CASSEQGAQPQHF
.,TRBJ1-2,TRBV6-5,.,TGTGCCAGCAGTTACTCTGCCAGAAATGGCTACACCTTC,CASSYSARNGYTF
.,TRBJ1-5,TRBV28,few,TGTGCCAGCAGAAGGGTTCCGGGCAATCAGCCCCAGCATTTT,CASRRVPGNQPQHF
.,TRBJ1-1,TRBV7-2,.,TGTGCCAGCAGCTCCCGTACAGGGTCCCCTGAAGCTTTCTTT,CASSSRTGSPEAFF